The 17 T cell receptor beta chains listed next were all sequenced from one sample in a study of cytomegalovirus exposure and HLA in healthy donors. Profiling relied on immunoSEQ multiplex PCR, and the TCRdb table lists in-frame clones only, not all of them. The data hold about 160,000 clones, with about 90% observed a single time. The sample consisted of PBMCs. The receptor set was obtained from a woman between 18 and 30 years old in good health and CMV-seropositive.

The CDR3, as DNA: TGTGCCAGCAGCGGGGGGAACTATAATTCACCCCTCCACTTT. It specifies CASSGGNYNSPLHF. The gene calls are TRBV6-4 and TRBJ1-6; weak D call: TRBD1 (5 bases). Germline V lookup: CDR1 MRHNA, CDR2 SNTAGT. This CDR3 has 14 amino acids. V was trimmed by 6 bases and J by 3 bases, leaving 9 bases between them.

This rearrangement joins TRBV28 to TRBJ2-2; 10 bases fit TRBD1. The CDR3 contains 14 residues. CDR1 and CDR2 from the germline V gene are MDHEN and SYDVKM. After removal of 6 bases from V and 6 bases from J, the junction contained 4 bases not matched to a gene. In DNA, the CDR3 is TGTGCCAGCAGGAGACAGGGGGCCCCCGGGGAGCTGTTTTTT. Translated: CASRRQGAPGELFF.

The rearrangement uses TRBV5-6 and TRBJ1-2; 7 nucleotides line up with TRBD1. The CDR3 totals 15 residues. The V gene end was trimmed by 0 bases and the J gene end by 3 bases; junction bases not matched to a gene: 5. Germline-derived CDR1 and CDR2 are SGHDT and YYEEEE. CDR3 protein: CASSLVARGDYGYTF. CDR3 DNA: TGTGCCAGCAGCTTGGTAGCCAGGGGGGACTATGGCTACACCTTC.

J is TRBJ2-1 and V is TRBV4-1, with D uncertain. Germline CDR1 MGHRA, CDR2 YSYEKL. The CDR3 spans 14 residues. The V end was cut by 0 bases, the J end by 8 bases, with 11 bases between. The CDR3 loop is CASSQDELRYEQFF. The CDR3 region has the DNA TGCGCCAGCAGCCAAGATGAACTGCGCTATGAGCAGTTCTTC.

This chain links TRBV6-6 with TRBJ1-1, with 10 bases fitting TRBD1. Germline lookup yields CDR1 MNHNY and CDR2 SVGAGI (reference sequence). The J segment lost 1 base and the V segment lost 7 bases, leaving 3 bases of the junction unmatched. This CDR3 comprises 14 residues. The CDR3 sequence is CASKGTGENTEAFF. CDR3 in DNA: TGTGCCAGCAAAGGGACAGGGGAGAACACTGAAGCTTTCTTT.

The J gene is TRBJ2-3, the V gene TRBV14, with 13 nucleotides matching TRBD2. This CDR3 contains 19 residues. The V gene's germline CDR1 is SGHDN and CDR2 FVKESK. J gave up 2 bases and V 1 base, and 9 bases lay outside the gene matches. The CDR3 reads CASSQALAGGPRYTDTQYF. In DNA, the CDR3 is TGTGCCAGCAGCCAAGCACTAGCGGGGGGGCCTCGATACACAGATACGCAGTATTTT.

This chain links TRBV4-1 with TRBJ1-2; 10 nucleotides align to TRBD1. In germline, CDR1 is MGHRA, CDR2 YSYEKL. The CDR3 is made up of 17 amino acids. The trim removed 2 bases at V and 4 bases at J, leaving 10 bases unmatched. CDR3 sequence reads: CASSQSPGTGDLYGYTF. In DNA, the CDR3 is TGCGCCAGCAGCCAAAGCCCCGGGACAGGGGATCTCTATGGCTACACCTTC.

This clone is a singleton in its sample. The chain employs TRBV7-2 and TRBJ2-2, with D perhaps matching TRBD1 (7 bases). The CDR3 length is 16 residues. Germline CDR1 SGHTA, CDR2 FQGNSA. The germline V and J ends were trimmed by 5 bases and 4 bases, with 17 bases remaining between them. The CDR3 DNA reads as TGTGCCAGCAGCCGCCAGGGGGGATCGGGCACCGGGGAGCTGTTTTTT. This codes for CASSRQGGSGTGELFF. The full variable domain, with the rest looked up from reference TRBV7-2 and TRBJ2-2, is GAGVSQSPSNKVTEKGKDVELRCDPISGHTALYWYRQSLGQGLEFLIYFQGNSAPDKSGLPSDRFSAERTGGSVSTLTIQRTQQEDSAVYLCASSRQGGSGTGELFFGEGSRLTVL.

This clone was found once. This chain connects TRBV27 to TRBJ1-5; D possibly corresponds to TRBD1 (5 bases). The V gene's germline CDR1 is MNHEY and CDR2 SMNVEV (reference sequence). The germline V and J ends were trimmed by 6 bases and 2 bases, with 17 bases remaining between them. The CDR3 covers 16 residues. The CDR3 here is CASSSGWGSGNQPQHF. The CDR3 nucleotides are TGTGCCAGCAGCTCCGGGTGGGGCTCAGGCAATCAGCCCCAGCATTTT.

CDR3 bases: TGTGCCAGCAGCTCTCGTTCCTACGAGCAGTACTTC. Translation: CASSSRSYEQYF. The chain recombines TRBV11-2 with TRBJ2-7; D not resolved. With 4 bases removed from V and 1 base from J, the gap between germline ends came to 5 bases. Germline V gene data show CDR1 as SGHAT and CDR2 as FQNNGV. CDR3 size: 12 residues. Based on the CDR3 plus reference TRBV11-2 and TRBJ2-7, the full variable domain is EAGVAQSPRYKIIEKRQSVAFWCNPISGHATLYWYQQILGQGPKLLIQFQNNGVVDDSQLPKDRFSAERLKGVDSTLKIQPAKLEDSAVYLCASSSRSYEQYFGPGTRLTVT.

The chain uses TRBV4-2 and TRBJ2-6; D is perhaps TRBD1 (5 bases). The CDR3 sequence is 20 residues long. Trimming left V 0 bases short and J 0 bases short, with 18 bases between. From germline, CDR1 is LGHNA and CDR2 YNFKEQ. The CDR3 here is CASSQDFVPRASSGANVLTF. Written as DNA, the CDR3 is TGTGCCAGCAGCCAAGATTTCGTCCCCAGGGCAAGCTCTGGGGCCAACGTCCTGACTTTC.

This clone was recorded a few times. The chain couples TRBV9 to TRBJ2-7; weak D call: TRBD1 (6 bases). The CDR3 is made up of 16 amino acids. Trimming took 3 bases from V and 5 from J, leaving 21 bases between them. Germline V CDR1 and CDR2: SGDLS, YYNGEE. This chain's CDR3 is CASSGGTTGLRNEQYF. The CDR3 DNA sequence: TGTGCCAGCAGCGGAGGGACAACGGGCTTACGCAACGAGCAGTACTTC.

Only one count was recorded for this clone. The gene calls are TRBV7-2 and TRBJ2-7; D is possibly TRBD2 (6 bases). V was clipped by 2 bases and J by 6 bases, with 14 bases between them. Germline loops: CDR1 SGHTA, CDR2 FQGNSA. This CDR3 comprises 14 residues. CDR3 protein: CASSLHGGKREQYF. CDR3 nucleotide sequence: TGTGCCAGCAGCTTACATGGGGGGAAGCGCGAGCAGTACTTC.

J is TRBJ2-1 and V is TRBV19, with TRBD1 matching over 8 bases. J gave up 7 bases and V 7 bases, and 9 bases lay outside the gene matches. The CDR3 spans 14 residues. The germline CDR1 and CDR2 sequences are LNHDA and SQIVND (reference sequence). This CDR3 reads CASTPGQGANEQFF. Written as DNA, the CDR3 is TGTGCCAGTACCCCGGGCCAGGGGGCGAATGAGCAGTTCTTC.

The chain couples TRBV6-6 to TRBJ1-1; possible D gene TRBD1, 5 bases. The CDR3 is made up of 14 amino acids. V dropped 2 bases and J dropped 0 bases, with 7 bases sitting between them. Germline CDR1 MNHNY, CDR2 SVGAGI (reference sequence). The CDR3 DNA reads TGTGCCAGCAGTTACGGAGGGGTGAACACTGAAGCTTTCTTT. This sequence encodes CASSYGGVNTEAFF.

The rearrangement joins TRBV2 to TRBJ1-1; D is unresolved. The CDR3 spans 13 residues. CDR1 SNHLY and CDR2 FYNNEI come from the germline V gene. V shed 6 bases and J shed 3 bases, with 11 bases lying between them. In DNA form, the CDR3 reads TGTGCCAGCAGAATCCGGGAGCACACTGAAGCTTTCTTT. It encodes CASRIREHTEAFF.

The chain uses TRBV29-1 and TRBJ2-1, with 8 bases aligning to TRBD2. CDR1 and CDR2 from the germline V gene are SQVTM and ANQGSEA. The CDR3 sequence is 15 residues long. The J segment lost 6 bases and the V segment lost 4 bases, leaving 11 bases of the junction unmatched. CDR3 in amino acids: CSVGVAGSPGNEQFF. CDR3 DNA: TGCAGCGTTGGCGTAGCGGGGTCCCCAGGCAATGAGCAGTTCTTC.